This record covers a single T cell receptor beta chain. What this receptor recognizes is not known. The listed sequencing device is Illumina HiSeq 2000. TCR beta cDNA libraries were prepared using 5'RACE template switching, which introduced a universal primer site and unique molecular identifiers. Priming for cDNA synthesis came from the TCR beta constant segment, and two successive PCR amplification steps followed. The authors processed their data as follows. Reads were demultiplexed and grouped by UMI with MIGEC, and clonotypes were assembled and quantified with MiTCR. To exclude erroneous sequences, any TCR cDNA sequence not supported by at least two reads was discarded. The tcR package was used for downstream repertoire analysis, with clonotypes matched between fractions based on CDR3 nucleotide sequence plus V segment. Antigen specificity was annotated against VDJdb with VDJmatch, allowing one amino acid substitution in CDR3. Each entry corresponds to one CDR3 protein sequence from reads that TCRdb reprocessed, and DNA is not given. The V and J calls and clone size come from TCRdb's table, not from the authors' own analysis. The sample has about 460,000 distinct CDR3 sequences on record. Over 1.3% of the sample rests with the top ten.

This record belongs to a study of T cells expressing NK-cell markers (dated by TCRdb to about 2020). Notes on the research overall: Three sorted T-cell subsets (CD3+CD56+NKG2C+, CD3+CD56+NKG2C- and CD3+CD56-NKG2C+) from seven to nine donors had their TCR beta-chain repertoires profiled. Libraries were sequenced as 2 x 150 bp reads on Illumina HiSeq 2000/2500, MiSeq or NextSeq. All eight donors whose samples were sequenced were randomly selected healthy volunteers, three of them men and five women. Of the eight sequenced donors, seven were found to be HCMV-seropositive and one was found to be HCMV-seronegative. General study outcomes and caveats: Whether the expanded NKG2C-expressing T cell clones were specific for HCMV antigens remained unclear. Those dominant clonotypes were again the most abundant among CD3+CD56-NKG2C+ cells in several donors, at roughly 25-65%. In roughly 6 donors, the dominant CD3+CD56+NKG2C+ clonotypes were among the top 10 CD8+ clonotypes and accounted for about 1.0-7.5% of CD8+ T cells.

HCMV-specific IgG was detected in serum with a commercial ELISA kit to determine HCMV serostatus. Ficoll density gradient centrifugation was used to isolate peripheral blood mononuclear cells from blood. The germline V gene (reference sequence) provides CDR1 LGHDT and CDR2 YNNKEL. The CDR3 numbers 17 residues from cysteine through phenylalanine. No DNA is recorded. This chain is built from TRBV3-1 and TRBJ2-7; TCRdb outputs TRBD2, but without DNA this stays unchecked. The TCR comes from a woman between 45 and 65 years old in good health. Donor details come from another sample of the same person, matched by shared clones. Sequencing was carried out using blood T cells: a sorted CD56 or NKG2C T cell subset, CD4+ or CD8+ T cells, or bulk PBMC T cells (not recorded which). CDR3 region: CASSFSYQTSGRWEQYF.